This is a list of T cell receptor beta chains from one sample in a study of graft-versus-host responses after intestinal transplantation. These receptors have no known antigen. Assay: immunoSEQ multiplex PCR; the TCRdb copy retains only in-frame clones and omits some. The repertoire has 130,000 to 150,000 clones, 92% of them found once; the top ten carry roughly 0.19%. The specimen comprised unstimulated CD4+ T cells sorted from spleen or lymph node cells, sampled before intestinal transplant. All receptors come from a human donor who received an intestinal transplant. Each CDR3 is given with its conserved first and last residue. A D gene is named only where the DNA matches it firmly. Clone size is not always given. Where it is, it says once, few, many or a class for expanded clones.

J gene: TRBJ2-6; clone size: once; V gene: TRBV13; D gene: -; CDR3 protein: CASSEDSGANVLTF; CDR3 DNA: TGTGCCAGCAGCGAAGATTCTGGGGCCAACGTCCTGACTTTC
J gene: TRBJ1-2; clone size: -; V gene: TRBV18; D gene: TRBD1; CDR3 protein: CASSPRNDRGLTRLTNYGYTF; CDR3 DNA: TGTGCCAGCTCACCACGGAATGACAGGGGGCTCACGCGATTGACTAACTATGGCTACACCTTC
J gene: TRBJ1-4; clone size: -; V gene: TRBV5-6; D gene: TRBD1; CDR3 protein: CASSQGQGHEKLFF; CDR3 DNA: TGTGCCAGCAGCCAGGGACAGGGACATGAAAAACTGTTTTTT
J gene: TRBJ1-3; clone size: -; V gene: TRBV27; D gene: -; CDR3 protein: CASSPSGGGLQPGNTIYF; CDR3 DNA: TGTGCCAGCAGTCCCTCCGGCGGGGGGCTGCAACCTGGAAACACCATATATTTT
J gene: TRBJ2-3; clone size: -; V gene: TRBV30; D gene: -; CDR3 protein: CAWSVPIRGRAYITSTDTQYF; CDR3 DNA: TGTGCCTGGAGTGTACCCATCAGGGGGAGGGCCTATATCACTAGCACAGATACGCAGTATTTT
J gene: TRBJ2-1; clone size: -; V gene: TRBV7-8; D gene: -; CDR3 protein: CASSLKADSWLDEQFF; CDR3 DNA: TGTGCCAGCAGCTTGAAAGCGGACTCCTGGCTGGATGAGCAGTTCTTC
J gene: TRBJ2-7; clone size: once; V gene: TRBV18; D gene: -; CDR3 protein: CASSPQVADMVGEQYF; CDR3 DNA: TGTGCCAGCTCACCCCAGGTAGCGGACATGGTAGGCGAGCAGTACTTC
J gene: TRBJ2-7; clone size: -; V gene: TRBV11-2; D gene: TRBD2; CDR3 protein: CASSSQGLAIHEQYF; CDR3 DNA: TGTGCCAGCAGCTCACAGGGACTAGCGATCCACGAGCAGTACTTC
J gene: TRBJ1-1; clone size: -; V gene: TRBV7-9; D gene: -; CDR3 protein: CASSLGGGLDTEAFF; CDR3 DNA: TGTGCCAGCAGCTTAGGTGGGGGGTTGGACACTGAAGCTTTCTTT
J gene: TRBJ1-4; clone size: once; V gene: TRBV7-3; D gene: -; CDR3 protein: CASSPGGNNEKLFF; CDR3 DNA: TGTGCCAGCAGTCCTGGGGGGAACAATGAAAAACTGTTTTTT
J gene: TRBJ2-7; clone size: -; V gene: TRBV14; D gene: TRBD2; CDR3 protein: CASSQERLAYEQYF; CDR3 DNA: TGTGCCAGCAGCCAAGAGAGACTAGCTTACGAGCAGTACTTC
J gene: TRBJ2-7; clone size: -; V gene: TRBV19; D gene: TRBD1; CDR3 protein: CASSTQGQGKSYEQYF; CDR3 DNA: TGTGCCAGTAGTACCCAGGGACAGGGCAAGTCCTACGAGCAGTACTTC
J gene: TRBJ2-4; clone size: -; V gene: TRBV28; D gene: TRBD2; CDR3 protein: CASSRGGTSGNIQYF; CDR3 DNA: TGTGCCAGCAGCCGGGGGGGGACTAGCGGGAACATTCAGTACTTC
J gene: TRBJ2-1; clone size: -; V gene: TRBV7-3; D gene: TRBD2; CDR3 protein: CASSAIAGLNNEQFF; CDR3 DNA: TGTGCCAGCAGCGCCATAGCGGGATTAAATAATGAGCAGTTCTTC
J gene: TRBJ2-5; clone size: -; V gene: TRBV7-9; D gene: TRBD2; CDR3 protein: CASSLSVREGETQYF; CDR3 DNA: TGTGCCAGCAGCTTATCAGTCAGGGAGGGAGAGACCCAGTACTTC
J gene: TRBJ1-5; clone size: few; V gene: TRBV30; D gene: TRBD1; CDR3 protein: CAWSGNTGGDLLSNQPQHF; CDR3 DNA: TGTGCCTGGAGTGGCAATACAGGGGGCGACTTACTTAGCAATCAGCCCCAGCATTTT
J gene: TRBJ2-3; clone size: -; V gene: TRBV5-1; D gene: -; CDR3 protein: CASSLVFGTDTQYF; CDR3 DNA: TGCGCCAGCAGCTTGGTCTTTGGCACAGATACGCAGTATTTT
J gene: TRBJ2-1; clone size: -; V gene: TRBV5-1; D gene: TRBD2; CDR3 protein: CASSSGTSGYSYNEQFF; CDR3 DNA: TGCGCCAGCAGCTCCGGGACTAGCGGATACTCCTACAATGAGCAGTTCTTC
J gene: TRBJ1-4; clone size: -; V gene: TRBV27; D gene: -; CDR3 protein: CASSPTGFNEKLFF; CDR3 DNA: TGTGCCAGCAGTCCCACGGGTTTCAATGAAAAACTGTTTTTT
J gene: TRBJ2-5; clone size: -; V gene: TRBV2; D gene: -; CDR3 protein: CASRNLLGGGETQYF; CDR3 DNA: TGTGCCAGCAGGAACTTACTAGGGGGAGGAGAGACCCAGTACTTC
J gene: TRBJ2-7; clone size: -; V gene: TRBV5-5; D gene: -; CDR3 protein: CASSLARGLGSDEQYF; CDR3 DNA: TGTGCCAGCAGCTTGGCCCGGGGCCTTGGGAGCGACGAGCAGTACTTC
J gene: TRBJ2-7; clone size: few; V gene: TRBV4-1; D gene: -; CDR3 protein: CASSRTPIYEQYF; CDR3 DNA: TGCGCCAGCAGCAGGACACCCATCTACGAGCAGTACTTC
J gene: TRBJ2-1; clone size: -; V gene: TRBV7-8; D gene: TRBD2; CDR3 protein: CASSLGGTSINEQFF; CDR3 DNA: TGTGCCAGCAGCTTAGGAGGGACTAGTATCAATGAGCAGTTCTTC
J gene: TRBJ1-5; clone size: -; V gene: TRBV6-1; D gene: TRBD1; CDR3 protein: CASSFGQGNQPQHF; CDR3 DNA: TGTGCCAGCAGTTTCGGACAGGGTAATCAGCCCCAGCATTTT
J gene: TRBJ1-2; clone size: -; V gene: TRBV29-1; D gene: -; CDR3 protein: CSVEVGPTNYGYTF; CDR3 DNA: TGCAGCGTTGAAGTGGGACCGACGAACTATGGCTACACCTTC
J gene: TRBJ2-5; clone size: -; V gene: TRBV6-1; D gene: TRBD1; CDR3 protein: CASSEGQGLETQYF; CDR3 DNA: TGTGCCAGCAGTGAAGGACAGGGATTAGAGACCCAGTACTTC
J gene: TRBJ2-3; clone size: few; V gene: TRBV6-5; D gene: TRBD1; CDR3 protein: CASRTGGDTQYF; CDR3 DNA: TGTGCCAGCAGGACAGGGGGCGATACGCAGTATTTT
J gene: TRBJ1-2; clone size: -; V gene: TRBV25-1; D gene: TRBD1; CDR3 protein: CASKRQGREGYTF; CDR3 DNA: TGTGCCAGCAAACGACAGGGGCGGGAGGGCTACACCTTC
J gene: TRBJ2-1; clone size: -; V gene: TRBV23-1; D gene: TRBD2; CDR3 protein: CASSQKIPAGAGPYNEQFF; CDR3 DNA: TGCGCCAGCAGTCAAAAAATACCAGCGGGAGCGGGACCCTACAATGAGCAGTTCTTC
J gene: TRBJ1-4; clone size: -; V gene: TRBV2; D gene: -; CDR3 protein: CASHAPNPGNEKLFF; CDR3 DNA: TGTGCCAGCCACGCTCCAAACCCGGGGAATGAAAAACTGTTTTTT
J gene: TRBJ2-3; clone size: -; V gene: TRBV5-1; D gene: -; CDR3 protein: CASMSESVSTDTQYF; CDR3 DNA: TGCGCCAGCATGTCGGAGAGCGTCAGCACAGATACGCAGTATTTT
J gene: TRBJ2-1; clone size: -; V gene: TRBV19; D gene: -; CDR3 protein: CASRDSGPYNEQFF; CDR3 DNA: TGTGCCAGTAGGGACAGCGGACCTTATAATGAGCAGTTCTTC
J gene: TRBJ1-1; clone size: -; V gene: TRBV29-1; D gene: -; CDR3 protein: CSVGEGGRNTEAFF; CDR3 DNA: TGCAGCGTTGGCGAGGGGGGAAGGAACACTGAAGCTTTCTTT
J gene: TRBJ2-5; clone size: -; V gene: TRBV6-5; D gene: -; CDR3 protein: CASSYVQREETQYF; CDR3 DNA: TGTGCCAGCAGTTACGTGCAACGGGAAGAGACCCAGTACTTC
J gene: TRBJ2-3; clone size: -; V gene: TRBV6-1; D gene: -; CDR3 protein: CASSEATPRRKYF; CDR3 DNA: TGTGCCAGCAGTGAAGCGACCCCGAGACGGAAGTATTTT
J gene: TRBJ1-6; clone size: -; V gene: TRBV28; D gene: -; CDR3 protein: CASSLTKDASPLHF; CDR3 DNA: TGTGCCAGCAGCCTCACCAAAGACGCTTCACCCCTCCACTTT
J gene: TRBJ2-5; clone size: -; V gene: TRBV7-6; D gene: -; CDR3 protein: CASSRGQQPQETQYF; CDR3 DNA: TGTGCCAGCAGCCGCGGACAGCAACCCCAAGAGACCCAGTACTTC
J gene: TRBJ2-5; clone size: -; V gene: TRBV7-2; D gene: TRBD2; CDR3 protein: CASSLGLAEETQYF; CDR3 DNA: TGTGCCAGCAGCTTGGGCCTAGCGGAAGAGACCCAGTACTTC
J gene: TRBJ2-2; clone size: -; V gene: TRBV10-3; D gene: TRBD2; CDR3 protein: CAITNGVAGVITGELFF; CDR3 DNA: TGTGCCATCACCAACGGGGTAGCGGGAGTGATCACCGGGGAGCTGTTTTTT
J gene: TRBJ2-7; clone size: -; V gene: TRBV19; D gene: TRBD1; CDR3 protein: CASSISGQKSYEQYF; CDR3 DNA: TGTGCCAGTAGTATCTCGGGACAGAAGTCCTACGAGCAGTACTTC
J gene: TRBJ2-2; clone size: -; V gene: TRBV29-1; D gene: -; CDR3 protein: CSVRNSLNTGELFF; CDR3 DNA: TGCAGCGTTAGAAACAGCCTTAACACCGGGGAGCTGTTTTTT
J gene: TRBJ2-3; clone size: -; V gene: TRBV7-7; D gene: -; CDR3 protein: CASSLDSTDTQYF; CDR3 DNA: TGTGCCAGCAGCCTCGACAGTACAGATACGCAGTATTTT
J gene: TRBJ2-4; clone size: -; V gene: TRBV6-1; D gene: -; CDR3 protein: CASSESKSTGKGKNIQYF; CDR3 DNA: TGTGCCAGCAGTGAGTCAAAATCAACAGGGAAGGGCAAAAACATTCAGTACTTC
J gene: TRBJ2-3; clone size: -; V gene: TRBV5-1; D gene: TRBD2; CDR3 protein: CASSPGLAGGSDTQYF; CDR3 DNA: TGCGCCAGCAGCCCTGGACTAGCGGGAGGATCCGATACGCAGTATTTT
J gene: TRBJ2-1; clone size: -; V gene: TRBV7-8; D gene: TRBD2; CDR3 protein: CASSLGTSGNNEQFF; CDR3 DNA: TGTGCCAGCAGCTTAGGGACTAGCGGGAACAATGAGCAGTTCTTC
J gene: TRBJ2-1; clone size: -; V gene: TRBV15; D gene: -; CDR3 protein: CATSTRQWTLVNEQFF; CDR3 DNA: TGTGCCACCAGCACTCGACAGTGGACACTTGTAAATGAGCAGTTCTTC
J gene: TRBJ2-1; clone size: -; V gene: TRBV19; D gene: TRBD2; CDR3 protein: CASTTSGLINEQFF; CDR3 DNA: TGTGCCAGTACCACCTCGGGACTAATCAATGAGCAGTTCTTC
J gene: TRBJ2-7; clone size: -; V gene: TRBV4-2; D gene: TRBD1; CDR3 protein: CASSRNPTGFYEQYF; CDR3 DNA: TGTGCCAGCAGCCGGAACCCGACAGGGTTCTACGAGCAGTACTTC
J gene: TRBJ2-2; clone size: -; V gene: TRBV15; D gene: TRBD1; CDR3 protein: CATSREYRGRTGELFF; CDR3 DNA: TGTGCCACCAGCAGGGAATACAGGGGGCGCACCGGGGAGCTGTTTTTT
J gene: TRBJ1-1; clone size: -; V gene: TRBV6-6; D gene: -; CDR3 protein: CASSYELGGLTEAFF; CDR3 DNA: TGTGCCAGCAGTTACGAGTTGGGGGGCCTCACTGAAGCTTTCTTT
J gene: TRBJ2-1; clone size: -; V gene: TRBV27; D gene: -; CDR3 protein: CASRPETLYNEQFF; CDR3 DNA: TGTGCCAGCAGACCGGAAACCCTCTACAATGAGCAGTTCTTC
J gene: TRBJ1-5; clone size: -; V gene: TRBV30; D gene: TRBD1; CDR3 protein: CAWSVRTGGGQPQHF; CDR3 DNA: TGTGCCTGGAGTGTCAGGACAGGGGGCGGTCAGCCCCAGCATTTT
J gene: TRBJ1-1; clone size: -; V gene: TRBV19; D gene: -; CDR3 protein: CASSMFQAHTEAFF; CDR3 DNA: TGTGCCAGTAGTATGTTCCAGGCCCACACTGAAGCTTTCTTT
J gene: TRBJ2-3; clone size: -; V gene: TRBV4-3; D gene: TRBD1; CDR3 protein: CASSQDLQGQGDTQYF; CDR3 DNA: TGCGCCAGCAGCCAAGATCTTCAAGGACAGGGGGATACGCAGTATTTT
J gene: TRBJ1-1; clone size: -; V gene: TRBV4-2; D gene: -; CDR3 protein: CASAAQGRDTEAFF; CDR3 DNA: TGTGCCAGCGCTGCGCAGGGGCGCGACACTGAAGCTTTCTTT
J gene: TRBJ2-1; clone size: -; V gene: TRBV2; D gene: TRBD2; CDR3 protein: CASSAGTSGRHGSYNEQFF; CDR3 DNA: TGTGCCAGCAGCGCCGGGACTAGCGGGAGGCACGGTTCCTACAATGAGCAGTTCTTC
J gene: TRBJ1-5; clone size: -; V gene: TRBV28; D gene: TRBD1; CDR3 protein: CASWTGGVNQPQHF; CDR3 DNA: TGTGCCAGTTGGACAGGGGGCGTCAATCAGCCCCAGCATTTT
J gene: TRBJ1-2; clone size: -; V gene: TRBV6-5; D gene: -; CDR3 protein: CASRPGRINYGYTF; CDR3 DNA: TGTGCCAGCAGGCCTGGACGGATAAACTATGGCTACACCTTC
J gene: TRBJ1-4; clone size: -; V gene: TRBV28; D gene: -; CDR3 protein: CASSSPGVSNEKLFF; CDR3 DNA: TGTGCCAGCAGTTCGCCAGGGGTGTCGAATGAAAAACTGTTTTTT
J gene: TRBJ1-4; clone size: -; V gene: TRBV6-6; D gene: -; CDR3 protein: CASNHLGPNEKLFF; CDR3 DNA: TGTGCCAGCAATCACCTCGGTCCTAATGAAAAACTGTTTTTT